This entry concerns a single TCR beta chain. The antigen is not known. These data belong to a study of cytomegalovirus exposure and HLA in healthy donors. At the level of the study: Per a later analysis, the 666 first-cohort and over 90 validation repertoires shared one platform. The study, taken as a whole, reports: CMV antigen specificity of a few CMV-associated chains was confirmed in vitro. Some TCR beta chains (approximately 180 of them) were listed as cytomegalovirus-associated.

Looked up from germline, CDR1 is SGHAT and CDR2 is FQNNGV. The length of the CDR3 is 16 residues. Trimming removed 4 bases from V and 3 bases from J, with 16 bases in between. The approximately 120-subject validation cohort, separate from the 666-subject first cohort, included the donors. Clones were sequenced by immunoSEQ multiplex PCR, and TCRdb holds only the in-frame ones, with some missing. This sample carries approximately 210,000 clones, roughly 86% of them seen once, and the ten largest clones take more than 1.1%. The sequenced material came from PBMCs. This TCR derives from a woman between 18 and 29 years old in good health and CMV-seronegative. V and J are TRBV11-2 and TRBJ1-5, with D hard to call. In DNA form, the CDR3 reads TGTGCCAGCAGCTCCGGACTCCGGGGAAACAATCAGCCCCAGCATTTT. This sequence encodes CASSSGLRGNNQPQHF.